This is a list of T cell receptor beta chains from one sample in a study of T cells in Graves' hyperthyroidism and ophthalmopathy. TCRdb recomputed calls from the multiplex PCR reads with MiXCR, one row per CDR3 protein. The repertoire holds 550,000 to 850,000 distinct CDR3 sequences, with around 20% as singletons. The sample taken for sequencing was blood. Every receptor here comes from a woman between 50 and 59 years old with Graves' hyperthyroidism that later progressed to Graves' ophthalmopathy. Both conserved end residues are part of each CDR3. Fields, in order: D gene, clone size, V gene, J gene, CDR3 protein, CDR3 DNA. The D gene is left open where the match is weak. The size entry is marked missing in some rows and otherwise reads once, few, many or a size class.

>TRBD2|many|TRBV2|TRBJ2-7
CASSESTLAGLLLTYEQYF
TGTGCCAGCAGTGAATCTACCCTAGCGGGGCTACTACTTACCTACGAGCAGTACTTC
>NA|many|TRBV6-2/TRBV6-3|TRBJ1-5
CASSSHMGPGSQPQHF
TGTGCCAGCAGTTCTCACATGGGGCCAGGCTCTCAGCCCCAGCATTTT
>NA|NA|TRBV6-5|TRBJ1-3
CASSYSVRRSGNTIYF
TGTGCCAGCAGTTACTCGGTGAGGCGCTCTGGAAACACCATATATTTT
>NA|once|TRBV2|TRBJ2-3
CARGRGGGATDTQYF
TGTGCCAGGGGTCGGGGCGGCGGGGCCACAGATACGCAGTATTTT
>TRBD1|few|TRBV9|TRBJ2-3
CASSIQGASDTQYF
TGTGCCAGCAGCATCCAGGGGGCCTCAGATACGCAGTATTTT
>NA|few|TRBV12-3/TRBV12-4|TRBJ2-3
CASRPGSTDTQYF
TGTGCCAGCAGGCCGGGGAGCACAGATACGCAGTATTTT
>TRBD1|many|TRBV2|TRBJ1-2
CASTRQGDYGYTF
TGTGCCAGCACACGACAGGGAGACTATGGCTACACCTTC
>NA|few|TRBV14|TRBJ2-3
CASSQDMGTSLRTDTQYF
TGTGCCAGCAGCCAAGATATGGGTACTTCTCTCCGCACAGATACGCAGTATTTT
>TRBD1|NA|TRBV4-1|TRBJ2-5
CASSQDGTGTQETQYF
TGCGCCAGCAGCCAAGATGGGACAGGGACTCAGGAGACCCAGTACTTC
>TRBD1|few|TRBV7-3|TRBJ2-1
CASGQGQGGNEQFF
TGTGCCAGCGGCCAGGGACAGGGGGGCAATGAGCAGTTCTTC
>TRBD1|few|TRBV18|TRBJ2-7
CASSPPTGVEQYF
TGTGCCAGCTCACCACCGACAGGGGTTGAGCAGTACTTC
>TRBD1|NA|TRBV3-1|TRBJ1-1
CASSLGTATDTEAFF
TGTGCCAGCAGCCTCGGGACAGCGACGGACACTGAAGCTTTCTTT
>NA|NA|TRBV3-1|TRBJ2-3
CASSQFHRGSTDTQYF
TGTGCCAGCAGCCAATTCCACCGGGGGAGCACAGATACGCAGTATTTT
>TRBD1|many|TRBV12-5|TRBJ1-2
CASGLAPTGGEYGYTF
TGTGCTAGTGGTTTGGCCCCCACAGGGGGAGAATATGGCTACACCTTC
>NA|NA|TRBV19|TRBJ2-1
CASSQTQGSYEQFF
TGTGCCAGTTCCCAGACCCAAGGTTCATATGAGCAGTTCTTC
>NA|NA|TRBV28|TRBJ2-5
CASSKERRGQETQYF
TGTGCCAGCAGTAAAGAACGCCGGGGACAAGAGACCCAGTACTTC
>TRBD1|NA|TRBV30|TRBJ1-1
CAWGGTGRMNTEAFF
TGTGCCTGGGGCGGGACAGGGCGCATGAACACTGAAGCTTTCTTT
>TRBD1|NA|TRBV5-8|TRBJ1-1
CASSSGGTGPGVGAFF
TGTGCCAGCAGCTCCGGAGGGACAGGGCCTGGGGTGGGAGCTTTCTTT
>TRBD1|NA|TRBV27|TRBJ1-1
CASSWGQGARAFF
TGTGCCAGCAGTTGGGGACAGGGGGCTCGAGCTTTCTTT
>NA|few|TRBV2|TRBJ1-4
CASSEILGGEKLFF
TGTGCCAGCAGTGAGATACTGGGGGGTGAAAAACTGTTTTTT
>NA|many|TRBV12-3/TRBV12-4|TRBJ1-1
CASSPWEMQNTEAFF
TGTGCCAGCAGTCCCTGGGAGATGCAAAACACTGAAGCTTTCTTT
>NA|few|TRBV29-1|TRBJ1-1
CSVEVGPEAFF
TGCAGCGTTGAAGTTGGTCCTGAAGCTTTCTTT
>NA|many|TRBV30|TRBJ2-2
CAWSVISAGELFF
TGTGCCTGGAGCGTAATCAGCGCCGGGGAGCTGTTTTTT
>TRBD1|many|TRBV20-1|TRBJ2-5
CSAQLDREETQYF
TGCAGTGCTCAGCTAGACAGGGAAGAGACCCAGTACTTC
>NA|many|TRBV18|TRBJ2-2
CASSGDADSGELFF
TGTGCCAGCTCCGGGGATGCTGACTCCGGGGAGCTGTTTTTT
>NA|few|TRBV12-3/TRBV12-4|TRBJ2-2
CASSFFAGAGELFF
TGTGCCAGCAGTTTTTTTGCAGGAGCCGGGGAGCTGTTTTTT
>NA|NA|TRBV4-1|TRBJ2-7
CASSRDKTYEQYF
TGCGCCAGCAGCCGGGACAAGACCTACGAGCAGTACTTC
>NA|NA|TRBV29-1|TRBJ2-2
CSVPRYTGELFF
TGCAGCGTCCCTCGTTATACCGGGGAGCTGTTTTTT
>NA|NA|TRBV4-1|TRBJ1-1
CASSQGYGRETEAFF
TGCGCCAGCAGCCAAGGGTACGGGAGGGAAACTGAAGCTTTCTTT
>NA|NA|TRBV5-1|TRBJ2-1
CASTEGQGSYNEQFF
TGCGCCAGCACGGAAGGGCAGGGCTCCTACAATGAGCAGTTCTTC
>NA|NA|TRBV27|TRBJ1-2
CASSFQGGGYTF
TGTGCCAGCAGTTTCCAGGGTGGTGGCTACACCTTC
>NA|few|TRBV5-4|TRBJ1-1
CASSSIHTEAFF
TGTGCCAGCAGCTCGATTCACACTGAAGCTTTCTTT
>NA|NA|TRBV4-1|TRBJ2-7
CASSQGRGEFSYEQYF
TGCGCCAGCAGCCAAGGAAGGGGGGAGTTCTCCTACGAGCAGTACTTC
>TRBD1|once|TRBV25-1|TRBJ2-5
CASSEYQGAVQGTQYF
TGTGCCAGCAGTGAATATCAGGGGGCCGTACAAGGAACCCAGTACTTC
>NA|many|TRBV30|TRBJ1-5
CAWSSRAGTHQPQHF
TGTGCCTGGAGCTCCAGAGCAGGGACCCATCAGCCCCAGCATTTT
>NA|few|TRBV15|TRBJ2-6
CATSRGGSGANVLTF
TGTGCCACCAGCAGAGGGGGTTCTGGGGCCAACGTCCTGACTTTC
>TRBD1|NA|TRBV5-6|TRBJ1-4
CASSANRGLNEKLFF
TGTGCCAGCAGCGCGAACAGGGGGTTGAATGAAAAACTGTTTTTT
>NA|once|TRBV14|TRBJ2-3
CASSQAWRPTDTQYF
TGTGCCAGCAGCCAAGCCTGGCGTCCCACAGATACGCAGTATTTT
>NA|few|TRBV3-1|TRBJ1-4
CASSYLGSENEKLFF
TGTGCCAGCAGCTACCTGGGGAGCGAGAATGAAAAACTGTTTTTT
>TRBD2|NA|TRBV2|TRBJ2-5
CASSGLAGGLETQYF
TGTGCCAGCAGTGGACTAGCGGGGGGGCTAGAGACCCAGTACTTC